This is a list of T cell receptor beta chains from one sample in a study of technical replicates of blood from a few donors. TCRdb's table, derived via immunoSEQ multiplex PCR, lists solely in-frame clones and lacks some. The sample holds 45,000 to 50,000 clones; 80% to 95% are singletons and the top ten take 3% to 5%. The specimen was PBMCs. These receptors all stem from a human donor in good health. Some clones in this sample may be carry-over from other donors' samples. The CDR3 runs from the conserved cysteine through the conserved F or W. The D gene is left open where the match is weak. Clone size is shown for a subset of rows, as once, few, many or a class of expanded clone.

size	J	V	D	CDR3	DNA
NA	TRBJ2-1	TRBV6-5	TRBD2	CASSLSGRDEQFF	TGTGCCAGCAGTTTAAGCGGGAGGGATGAGCAGTTCTTC
NA	TRBJ2-6	TRBV7-2	NA	CASSSQGPGANVLTF	TGTGCCAGCAGCTCCCAGGGGCCCGGGGCCAACGTCCTGACTTTC
NA	TRBJ1-1	TRBV18	NA	CASSLQGNTEAFF	TGTGCCAGCTCTCTCCAGGGGAACACTGAAGCTTTCTTT
NA	TRBJ2-1	TRBV4-1	TRBD2	CASSQKPGLAGEGNEQFF	TGCGCCAGCAGCCAAAAACCGGGACTAGCGGGAGAGGGCAATGAGCAGTTCTTC
NA	TRBJ1-3	TRBV6-1	TRBD1	CASSSTGEGNTIYF	TGTGCCAGCAGTAGCACAGGGGAAGGAAACACCATATATTTT
NA	TRBJ2-5	TRBV5-1	NA	CASSSDRETQYF	TGCGCCAGCAGCTCAGACAGGGAGACCCAGTACTTC
NA	TRBJ2-2	TRBV7-9	NA	CASSLSRDRELFF	TGTGCCAGCAGCCTATCCAGGGATCGGGAGCTGTTTTTT
NA	TRBJ2-7	TRBV29-1	TRBD2	CSVFSGRSNEQYF	TGCAGCGTTTTTAGCGGGAGGAGTAACGAGCAGTACTTC
NA	TRBJ1-2	TRBV7-9	NA	CASSLGNYGYTF	TGTGCCAGCAGCTTGGGCAACTATGGCTACACCTTC
few	TRBJ2-1	TRBV15	TRBD2	CATSGGRGGNEQFF	TGTGCCACCAGTGGCGGGAGAGGAGGGAATGAGCAGTTCTTC
NA	TRBJ1-2	TRBV5-4	NA	CASSLGQGGYTF	TGTGCCAGCAGCTTGGGGCAGGGAGGCTACACCTTC
NA	TRBJ1-5	TRBV19	TRBD1	CALQGESGDQPQHF	TGTGCGTTGCAGGGGGAAAGTGGAGATCAGCCCCAGCATTTT
NA	TRBJ1-1	TRBV19	TRBD1	CASSQGAGTEAFF	TGTGCCAGTAGTCAGGGGGCAGGCACTGAAGCTTTCTTT
NA	TRBJ1-4	TRBV6-5	NA	CASSMRGGNEKLFF	TGTGCCAGCAGTATGAGGGGAGGAAATGAAAAACTGTTTTTT
NA	TRBJ1-2	TRBV5-4	NA	CASSLDINYGYTF	TGTGCCAGCAGCTTGGACATTAACTATGGCTACACCTTC
NA	TRBJ2-1	TRBV4-2	TRBD2	CASSPHSRGGQFF	TGTGCCAGCAGCCCGCATTCTCGGGGGGGGCAGTTCTTC
once	TRBJ2-2	TRBV2	NA	CASSHMSGELFF	TGTGCCAGCAGCCACATGTCCGGGGAGCTGTTTTTT
NA	TRBJ2-6	TRBV29-1	NA	CSARVSGANVLTF	TGCAGCGCCAGGGTCTCTGGGGCCAACGTCCTGACTTTC
NA	TRBJ2-3	TRBV7-2	TRBD2	CASSLGGAGGGRDTQYF	TGTGCCAGCAGCTTAGGGGGAGCGGGAGGGGGTCGAGATACGCAGTATTTT
NA	TRBJ2-7	TRBV18	TRBD2	CASSSKSSGGLYEQYF	TGTGCCAGCTCATCTAAATCTAGCGGGGGGCTTTACGAGCAGTACTTC
NA	TRBJ2-1	TRBV6-1	NA	CASSEMFGEQFF	TGTGCCAGCAGTGAAATGTTCGGTGAGCAGTTCTTC
NA	TRBJ2-7	TRBV7-2	NA	CASSSKTVSGHEQYF	TGTGCCAGCAGCTCGAAAACAGTATCCGGCCACGAGCAGTACTTC
NA	TRBJ2-5	TRBV7-3	NA	CASSLTWRETQYF	TGTGCCAGCAGCTTAACGTGGAGGGAGACCCAGTACTTC